The rows below give T cell receptor beta chains drawn from one sample of a study of cytomegalovirus exposure and HLA in healthy donors. Sequencing was performed with immunoSEQ multiplex PCR; in TCRdb, only in-frame clones are kept and a portion is missing. This sample has around 190,000 clones, with 70% to 80% found just once. The sequencing input was PBMCs. The receptors derive from a man aged 25-45 years in good health and CMV-seronegative. The CDR3 runs from the conserved cysteine through the conserved F or W. Fields, in order: V gene, D gene, clone size, J gene, CDR3 protein, CDR3 DNA. The D gene is left open where the match is weak. Some rows have no size entry. The others give once, few or many, or a class for an expanded clone.

V: TRBV21-1; D: NA; size: NA; J: TRBJ2-7; CDR3: CASRSRRDNYEQYF; DNA: TGTGCCAGCAGGTCACGGCGGGATAACTACGAGCAGTACTTC
V: TRBV7-9; D: NA; size: NA; J: TRBJ2-1; CDR3: CASGESGGSYNEQFF; DNA: TGTGCCAGCGGCGAAAGCGGAGGCTCCTACAATGAGCAGTTCTTC
V: TRBV6-6; D: TRBD1; size: NA; J: TRBJ1-1; CDR3: CASSLSGTGNTEAFF; DNA: TGTGCCAGCAGTCTCTCCGGGACAGGAAACACTGAAGCTTTCTTT
V: TRBV5-6; D: TRBD2; size: once; J: TRBJ2-7; CDR3: CASSFGAGDPYEQYF; DNA: TGTGCCAGCAGCTTCGGGGCGGGGGATCCCTACGAGCAGTACTTC
V: TRBV27; D: TRBD2; size: NA; J: TRBJ2-2; CDR3: CASSFEAGADTGELFF; DNA: TGTGCCAGCAGTTTCGAAGCGGGAGCGGACACCGGGGAGCTGTTTTTT
V: TRBV28; D: TRBD1; size: NA; J: TRBJ2-3; CDR3: CASGSTGEDTQYF; DNA: TGTGCCAGCGGTTCAACAGGGGAAGATACGCAGTATTTT
V: TRBV10-3; D: TRBD2; size: NA; J: TRBJ2-7; CDR3: CAISGGGTRSEQYF; DNA: TGTGCCATCAGTGGTGGCGGGACTAGGTCAGAGCAGTACTTC
V: TRBV28; D: NA; size: NA; J: TRBJ2-1; CDR3: CASSLFPGKSSYNEQFF; DNA: TGTGCCAGCAGTTTATTCCCCGGGAAGAGCTCCTACAATGAGCAGTTCTTC
V: TRBV6-6; D: NA; size: NA; J: TRBJ1-3; CDR3: CASSYDSISGNTIYF; DNA: TGTGCCAGCAGTTATGACAGCATTTCTGGAAACACCATATATTTT
V: TRBV28; D: TRBD1; size: NA; J: TRBJ1-3; CDR3: CASSSQRDREGRNTIYF; DNA: TGTGCCAGCAGCTCCCAAAGGGACAGGGAGGGGAGAAACACCATATATTTT
V: TRBV29-1; D: TRBD2; size: NA; J: TRBJ2-2; CDR3: CSGGLAGGTGELFF; DNA: TGCAGCGGGGGACTAGCGGGAGGGACCGGGGAGCTGTTTTTT
V: TRBV7-2; D: TRBD1; size: NA; J: TRBJ2-7; CDR3: CASSLVTGGYEQYF; DNA: TGTGCCAGCAGCTTAGTCACAGGGGGCTACGAGCAGTACTTC
V: TRBV11-2; D: TRBD2; size: once; J: TRBJ2-3; CDR3: CASSLRLAGGPWDTQYF; DNA: TGTGCCAGCAGCTTACGACTAGCGGGAGGGCCATGGGATACGCAGTATTTT
V: TRBV5-6; D: TRBD2; size: NA; J: TRBJ2-4; CDR3: CASSLGREIQYF; DNA: TGTGCCAGCAGCTTGGGGCGGGAGATTCAGTACTTC
V: TRBV30; D: TRBD1; size: NA; J: TRBJ2-7; CDR3: CAWSRGQAYEQYF; DNA: TGTGCCTGGAGTAGGGGGCAGGCCTACGAGCAGTACTTC
V: TRBV10-1; D: TRBD2; size: few; J: TRBJ2-3; CDR3: CASSTGLASQYF; DNA: TGCGCCAGCAGTACTGGACTAGCGAGCCAGTATTTT
V: TRBV4-1; D: TRBD1; size: NA; J: TRBJ1-4; CDR3: CASSRTGTGAEKLFF; DNA: TGCGCCAGCAGCCGAACCGGGACAGGAGCCGAAAAACTGTTTTTT
V: TRBV28; D: TRBD1; size: few; J: TRBJ1-2; CDR3: CASSSGQGAVYGYTF; DNA: TGTGCCAGCAGTTCCGGACAGGGGGCGGTCTATGGCTACACCTTC
V: TRBV19; D: NA; size: few; J: TRBJ2-7; CDR3: CASSPNGLWSEQYF; DNA: TGTGCCAGTAGTCCCAACGGGTTGTGGTCCGAGCAGTACTTC
V: TRBV11-2; D: TRBD2; size: NA; J: TRBJ2-7; CDR3: CASAPGLAGRFPYEQYF; DNA: TGTGCCAGCGCCCCCGGACTAGCGGGTCGTTTCCCCTACGAGCAGTACTTC
V: TRBV19; D: TRBD1; size: NA; J: TRBJ1-5; CDR3: CASSIDQDRARQPQHF; DNA: TGTGCCAGTAGTATAGATCAGGACAGGGCGCGGCAGCCCCAGCATTTT
V: TRBV5-1; D: TRBD2; size: NA; J: TRBJ2-3; CDR3: CASSPEGLAGTDTQYF; DNA: TGCGCCAGCAGCCCGGAAGGACTAGCGGGCACAGATACGCAGTATTTT
V: TRBV30; D: NA; size: NA; J: TRBJ2-5; CDR3: CAWNQGWGETQYF; DNA: TGTGCCTGGAATCAGGGGTGGGGAGAGACCCAGTACTTC
V: TRBV2; D: NA; size: NA; J: TRBJ2-1; CDR3: CASTLTGNNYNEQFF; DNA: TGTGCCAGCACCCTGACGGGGAATAATTACAATGAGCAGTTCTTC
V: TRBV6-1; D: TRBD1; size: NA; J: TRBJ2-5; CDR3: CASSEGDRYQETQYF; DNA: TGTGCCAGCAGTGAGGGGGACAGGTACCAAGAGACCCAGTACTTC
V: TRBV10-1; D: NA; size: NA; J: TRBJ2-1; CDR3: CASSDPRGVRDEQFF; DNA: TGCGCCAGCAGTGACCCCAGGGGGGTTCGCGATGAGCAGTTCTTC
V: TRBV5-1; D: TRBD2; size: NA; J: TRBJ2-2; CDR3: CASSLVASGHTGELFF; DNA: TGCGCCAGCAGCTTGGTGGCTAGCGGCCACACCGGGGAGCTGTTTTTT
V: TRBV5-1; D: TRBD2; size: NA; J: TRBJ2-3; CDR3: CASSYHGTSGSTDTQYF; DNA: TGCGCCAGCAGCTACCACGGGACTAGCGGGAGCACAGATACGCAGTATTTT
V: TRBV29-1; D: TRBD2; size: once; J: TRBJ2-7; CDR3: CSVDELAGGGEQYF; DNA: TGCAGCGTTGACGAACTAGCGGGAGGTGGAGAGCAGTACTTC
V: TRBV7-2; D: TRBD2; size: NA; J: TRBJ2-7; CDR3: CASSSGLAVSYEQYF; DNA: TGTGCCAGCAGCTCTGGACTAGCGGTGTCGTACGAGCAGTACTTC
V: TRBV5-1; D: NA; size: NA; J: TRBJ2-3; CDR3: CASSLVLRNTDTQYF; DNA: TGCGCCAGCAGCTTGGTTTTGCGGAACACAGATACGCAGTATTTT
V: TRBV7-6; D: NA; size: NA; J: TRBJ1-5; CDR3: CASSLLGANSNQPQHF; DNA: TGTGCCAGCAGCTTACTGGGGGCCAATAGCAATCAGCCCCAGCATTTT
V: TRBV28; D: NA; size: NA; J: TRBJ1-3; CDR3: CASLSPDYSGNTIYF; DNA: TGTGCCAGCCTGAGCCCCGACTACTCTGGAAACACCATATATTTT
V: TRBV21-1; D: NA; size: few; J: TRBJ2-7; CDR3: CASSNSRCKLRQGYEQYF; DNA: TGTGCCAGCAGCAACTCGAGATGTAAACTTCGACAGGGCTACGAGCAGTACTTC
V: TRBV28; D: NA; size: NA; J: TRBJ1-1; CDR3: CASSSPTPGARVGTEAFF; DNA: TGTGCCAGCAGCAGCCCGACCCCAGGGGCCCGGGTGGGCACTGAAGCTTTCTTT
V: TRBV25-1; D: NA; size: NA; J: TRBJ2-7; CDR3: CASSGNTGVGATTYEQYF; DNA: TGTGCCAGCAGTGGAAATACAGGTGTGGGGGCGACTACATACGAGCAGTACTTC
V: TRBV10-2; D: NA; size: once; J: TRBJ1-1; CDR3: CASSRTELWTEAFF; DNA: TGCGCCAGCAGCCGGACAGAATTATGGACTGAAGCTTTCTTT
V: TRBV5-6; D: NA; size: few; J: TRBJ2-7; CDR3: CASSLSGDTYEQYF; DNA: TGTGCCAGCAGCTTGTCCGGCGACACCTACGAGCAGTACTTC
V: TRBV27; D: TRBD1; size: NA; J: TRBJ2-7; CDR3: CASSPSGGSYEQYF; DNA: TGTGCCAGCAGTCCATCAGGGGGTTCCTACGAGCAGTACTTC
V: TRBV4-1; D: NA; size: NA; J: TRBJ1-5; CDR3: CASSPRGGQSNQPQHF; DNA: TGCGCCAGCAGCCCGAGGGGGGGACAAAGCAATCAGCCCCAGCATTTT
V: TRBV28; D: TRBD1; size: NA; J: TRBJ2-7; CDR3: CASSPRPGRGSYEQYF; DNA: TGTGCCAGCAGCCCCCGGCCGGGCAGGGGGTCCTACGAGCAGTACTTC
V: TRBV6-1; D: NA; size: NA; J: TRBJ2-2; CDR3: CASSEGSGPPGELFF; DNA: TGTGCCAGCAGTGAAGGTAGCGGCCCCCCCGGGGAGCTGTTTTTT
V: TRBV5-4; D: TRBD2; size: NA; J: TRBJ2-1; CDR3: CASSSPWGGNSYNEQFF; DNA: TGTGCCAGCAGCTCCCCGTGGGGAGGGAATTCGTACAATGAGCAGTTCTTC
V: TRBV27; D: TRBD2; size: NA; J: TRBJ2-1; CDR3: CASSFPGLVRPREQFF; DNA: TGTGCCAGCAGTTTTCCGGGACTAGTACGGCCGCGGGAGCAGTTCTTC
V: TRBV13; D: TRBD2; size: NA; J: TRBJ2-3; CDR3: CASSFLSGRRGTDTQYF; DNA: TGTGCCAGCAGCTTCCTTAGCGGGAGGAGAGGGACAGATACGCAGTATTTT
V: TRBV2; D: NA; size: NA; J: TRBJ2-1; CDR3: CASRGVSTSLNEQFF; DNA: TGTGCCAGCAGAGGAGTCTCGACTAGTCTCAATGAGCAGTTCTTC
V: TRBV29-1; D: TRBD2; size: NA; J: TRBJ2-1; CDR3: CSVAGVISYNEQFF; DNA: TGCAGCGTAGCGGGAGTCATCTCCTACAATGAGCAGTTCTTC
V: TRBV5-1; D: TRBD1; size: NA; J: TRBJ1-5; CDR3: CASSPGTGGGSNQPQHF; DNA: TGCGCCAGCAGCCCAGGGACAGGGGGAGGTAGCAATCAGCCCCAGCATTTT
V: TRBV7-9; D: NA; size: NA; J: TRBJ2-3; CDR3: CASSLPRPGVDTQYF; DNA: TGTGCCAGCAGCTTACCACGGCCCGGAGTAGATACGCAGTATTTT
V: TRBV28; D: TRBD2; size: NA; J: TRBJ2-3; CDR3: CASSPGTSGSTDTQYF; DNA: TGTGCCAGCAGTCCCGGGACTAGCGGGAGCACAGATACGCAGTATTTT
V: TRBV27; D: TRBD1; size: NA; J: TRBJ1-5; CDR3: CASRTGVGNQPQHF; DNA: TGTGCCAGCAGAACAGGGGTGGGCAATCAGCCCCAGCATTTT
V: TRBV27; D: TRBD2; size: once; J: TRBJ2-3; CDR3: CASSFFSGRAADTQYF; DNA: TGTGCCAGCAGTTTTTTCAGCGGGAGGGCCGCAGATACGCAGTATTTT